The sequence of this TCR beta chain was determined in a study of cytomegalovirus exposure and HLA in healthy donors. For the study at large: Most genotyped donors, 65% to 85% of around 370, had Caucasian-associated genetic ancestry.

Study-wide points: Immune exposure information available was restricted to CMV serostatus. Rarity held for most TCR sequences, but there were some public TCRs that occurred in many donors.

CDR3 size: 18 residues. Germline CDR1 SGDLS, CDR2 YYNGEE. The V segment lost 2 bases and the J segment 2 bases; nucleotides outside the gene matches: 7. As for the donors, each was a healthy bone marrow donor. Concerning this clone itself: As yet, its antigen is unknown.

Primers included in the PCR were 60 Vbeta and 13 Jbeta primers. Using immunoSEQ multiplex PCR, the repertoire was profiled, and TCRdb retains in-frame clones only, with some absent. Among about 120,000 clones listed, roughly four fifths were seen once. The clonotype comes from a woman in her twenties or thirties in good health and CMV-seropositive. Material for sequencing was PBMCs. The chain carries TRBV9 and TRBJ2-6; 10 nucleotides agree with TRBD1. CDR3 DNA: TGTGCCAGCAGCGTCGCGACAGGGGGCTCCCCTGGGGCCAACGTCCTGACTTTC. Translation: CASSVATGGSPGANVLTF.